Only a few counts were recorded for the clone carrying this T cell receptor beta chain. These data originate in a study of T cells in Graves' hyperthyroidism and ophthalmopathy. 10 ml of fresh peripheral blood supplied the PBMCs. RNA transcripts served as the template for amplifying TCR beta CDR3 regions. The study used the HTBI primer set for a first-round RT-PCR of the TCR CDR3. Each CDR3 protein is one row after TCRdb ran MiXCR on the multiplex PCR reads. The sample comprises fewer than 450,000 distinct CDR3 sequences, more than 13% of which are singletons, and around 27% rests with the top ten. The CDR3 extends over 15 amino acids. CDR1 is SGDLS, CDR2 YYNGEE, per germline. Trimming stripped 2 bases from V and 2 bases from J, with 12 bases between.

Sequencing was performed on blood. The receptor's source is a man over 45 with Graves' ophthalmopathy. The chain uses TRBV9 and TRBJ2-3; D unclear. The CDR3: CASSVLPSFTDTQYF. The CDR3 DNA sequence: TGTGCCAGCAGCGTCCTACCCTCCTTCACAGATACGCAGTATTTT.